Given below is one TCR beta chain in context. Its antigen is currently unknown. Sequenced by immunoSEQ multiplex PCR; TCRdb stores in-frame clones only, minus some. The profile shows a few hundred thousand clones, around 86% of them singletons. The data originate from a study of cytomegalovirus exposure and HLA in healthy donors. Regarding the study as a whole: Cytomegalovirus-associated status was assigned to some 160 TCR beta chains.

Germline CDR1 SNHLY, CDR2 FYNNEI. With 4 bases removed from V and 0 bases from J, the gap between germline ends came to 19 bases. The CDR3 length is 18 residues. The sample comprised PBMCs. This clonotype was sampled from a woman aged 18-29 years in good health and CMV-seronegative. This chain uses TRBV2 with TRBJ1-5, with D perhaps TRBD1 (6 bases). CDR3: CASSVQQGRGNSNQPQHF. CDR3 bases: TGTGCCAGCAGTGTCCAGCAGGGGAGGGGGAATAGCAATCAGCCCCAGCATTTT.